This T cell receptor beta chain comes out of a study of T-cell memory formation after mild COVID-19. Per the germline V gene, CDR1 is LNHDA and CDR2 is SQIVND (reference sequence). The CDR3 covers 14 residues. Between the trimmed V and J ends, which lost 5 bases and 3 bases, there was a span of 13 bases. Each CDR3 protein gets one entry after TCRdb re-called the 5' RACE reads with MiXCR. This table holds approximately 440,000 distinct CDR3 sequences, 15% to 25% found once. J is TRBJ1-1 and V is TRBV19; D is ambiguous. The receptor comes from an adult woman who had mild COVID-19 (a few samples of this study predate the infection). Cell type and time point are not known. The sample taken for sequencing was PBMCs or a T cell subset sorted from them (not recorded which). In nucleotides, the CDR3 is TGTGCCAGTAGTTTATCGGCGGGAGACACTGAAGCTTTCTTT. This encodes CASSLSAGDTEAFF.